This T cell receptor beta chain was identified during a study of glioma-infiltrating T cells after dendritic cell vaccination. Across the study: Patients received autologous tumor lysate-pulsed dendritic cell vaccination between about 2003 and 2012.

Only patients with spare fresh-frozen tumor and over two years of follow-up were included. Germline V gives CDR1 SGHRS, CDR2 YFSETQ. The CDR3 has 12 amino acids. V was shortened by 0 bases and J by 8 bases, with 5 bases between the two germline ends. The primer mix had 60 V beta and 13 J beta primers. The table came from immunoSEQ multiplex PCR; TCRdb's copy has only in-frame clones and leaves some out. In total, the table holds 95 to 100 clones. V usage is TRBV5-1 and J usage is TRBJ1-4; D unresolved. Sequencing was performed on tumor tissue, taken before dendritic cell vaccination. The TCR comes from a human donor with glioblastoma. CDR3 in amino acids: CASSLAGEKLFF. CDR3 DNA: TGCGCCAGCAGCTTGGCCGGGGAAAAACTGTTTTTT.